Listed here are 14 T cell receptor beta chains from one sample, sequenced in a study of blood T cell repertoires in COVID-19. TCRdb's copy holds only in-frame clones and misses some; the assay was immunoSEQ multiplex PCR. The profile shows hundreds of thousands of clones, around nine tenths of them singletons. What was sequenced was PBMCs or T cells enriched from blood (not recorded which). The receptors were gathered from a woman aged 45 to 65 who had recovered from COVID-19.

This chain connects TRBV6-5 to TRBJ1-5; the D is unclear. V was trimmed by 5 bases and J by 7 bases, leaving 15 bases between them. Germline values: CDR1 MNHEY, CDR2 SVGAGI. This CDR3 has 14 residues. In DNA form, the CDR3 reads TGTGCCAGCAGTCGGGCGGGGTTTCAACAGCCCCAGCATTTT. Its protein is CASSRAGFQQPQHF.

Of note for this clone: Other DNA sequences from this sample encode an identical CDR3 as well. This chain joins TRBV5-1 and TRBJ1-4; 9 bases line up with TRBD1. CDR1 is SGHRS, CDR2 YFSETQ, per germline. V lost 4 bases to trimming and J lost 3 bases; unmatched junction nucleotides: 7. The CDR3 loop spans 16 amino acids. DNA for the CDR3: TGCGCCAGCAGCCCCGGGACAGGGTCAGCTAATGAAAAACTGTTTTTT. Amino acids: CASSPGTGSANEKLFF.

This clone was seen more than once but under ten times. The chain uses TRBV25-1 and TRBJ1-5; tentatively, D is TRBD1 (6 bases). The germline V gene has CDR1 MGHDK and CDR2 SYGVNS. Trimming stripped 4 bases from V and 6 bases from J, with 10 bases between. This CDR3 has 13 residues. The CDR3 DNA reads TGTGCCAGCAGTGGACAGGATCTTCAGCCCCAGCATTTT. This translates into CASSGQDLQPQHF.

In this sample, this clone turned up a few times. In DNA form, the CDR3 reads TGTGCCAGCAGTGTAAACGCCCGGGACAGTAGCACAGATACGCAGTATTTT. Encoded protein: CASSVNARDSSTDTQYF. This chain connects TRBV6-1 to TRBJ2-3, with TRBD1 matching 7 bases. The ends lost 4 bases at V and 0 bases at J; junction bases unmatched: 10. Germline-derived CDR1 and CDR2 are MNHNS and SASEGT. The length of the CDR3 is 17 residues.

The gene calls are TRBV19 and TRBJ2-1, with D maybe TRBD1 (6 bases). Between the trimmed V and J ends, which lost 6 bases and 8 bases, there was a span of 11 bases. The CDR3 has 12 amino acids. Germline CDR1 is LNHDA and CDR2 is SQIVND (reference sequence). CDR3 protein: CASRMTGHEQFF. DNA for the CDR3: TGTGCCAGTAGAATGACAGGACATGAGCAGTTCTTC.

The CDR3 DNA sequence: TGTGCCAGCAGCCAACTGCCAGACACTGAAGCTTTCTTT. It yields the protein CASSQLPDTEAFF. V gene TRBV3-1 (or the pseudogene TRBV3-2) combines with J gene TRBJ1-1; D is unresolved. Germline assignment: CDR1 LGHDT and CDR2 YNNKEL (reference sequence). This CDR3 is 13 amino acids long. Trimming removed 2 bases from V and 3 bases from J, with 7 bases in between.

This sequence joins TRBV18 and TRBJ2-5; TRBD1 agrees at 10 bases. CDR3 length: 17 amino acids. With V trimmed by 2 bases and J by 6 bases, 12 bases remained unmatched. Germline V CDR1 and CDR2: KGHSH, LQKENI. The CDR3 coding sequence is TGTGCCAGCTCACCATGGGACAGGGGTAATCCCCTAAAGACCCAGTACTTC. This translates into CASSPWDRGNPLKTQYF.

This chain connects TRBV6-1 to TRBJ2-1; 9 bases map to TRBD1. CDR3 length: 15 residues. Per the germline V gene, CDR1 is MNHNS and CDR2 is SASEGT. J lost 7 bases, V lost 0 bases, and 4 bases had no gene match. The DNA of the CDR3 is TGTGCCAGCAGTGAAGCCGGGACAGGGAGAAATGAGCAGTTCTTC. Translated, it gives CASSEAGTGRNEQFF.

This rearrangement joins TRBV21-1 to TRBJ2-1; no DNA check was done on the table's D call, TRBD1. TRBV21-1 is flagged as a pseudogene. The CDR3 totals 16 residues. The CDR3 is CASSKEEGQGIDEQFF. CDR3 DNA: TGTGCCAGCAGCAAAGAAGAGGGACAGGGGATCGATGAGCAGTTCTTC.

Comments on this clone: The sample has other DNA sequences that encode this CDR3 too. The V gene is TRBV7-9, the J gene TRBJ1-4; 9 bases fit TRBD1. Germline CDR1 and CDR2: SEHNR and FQNEAQ (reference sequence). The J segment lost 8 bases and the V segment lost 1 base, leaving 5 bases of the junction unmatched. This CDR3 has 15 residues. The chain's CDR3 is CASSLVGQGNEKLFF. CDR3 in DNA: TGTGCCAGCAGCTTAGTTGGACAGGGGAACGAAAAACTGTTTTTT.

The gene calls are TRBV2 and TRBJ1-1, with 9 bases fitting TRBD1. This CDR3 comprises 14 residues. The junction had 8 bases not matched to a gene; V was cut back by 6 bases and J by 6 bases. Germline V gene data show CDR1 as SNHLY and CDR2 as FYNNEI. CDR3 loop: CASREGQGWAEAFF. CDR3 nucleotide sequence: TGTGCCAGCAGGGAGGGACAGGGTTGGGCTGAAGCTTTCTTT. The full variable domain, its missing parts supplied by reference TRBV2 and TRBJ1-1, is EPEVTQTPSHQVTQMGQEVILRCVPISNHLYFYWYRQILGQKVEFLVSFYNNEISEKSEIFDDQFSVERPDGSNFTLKIRSTKLEDSAMYFCASREGQGWAEAFFGQGTRLTVV.

The chain has TRBV6-1 and TRBJ1-2; D remains unclear. CDR3 length: 14 residues. The germline CDR1 and CDR2 sequences are MNHNS and SASEGT. The germline V and J ends were trimmed by 2 bases and 5 bases, with 12 bases remaining between them. In DNA form, the CDR3 reads TGTGCCAGCAGTGAAAGCAGGTCGGCTTATGGCTACACCTTC. Translation gives CASSESRSAYGYTF.

This sequence joins TRBV3-1 (or the pseudogene TRBV3-2) and TRBJ2-3; 14 nucleotides line up with TRBD2. The CDR3 covers 18 residues. Per the germline V gene, CDR1 is LGHDT and CDR2 is YNNKEL (reference sequence). J gave up 6 bases and V 1 base, and 9 bases lay outside the gene matches. The DNA of the CDR3 is TGTGCCAGCAGCCAAGGGCTGACTAGCGGGGGGGCCTTGGATACGCAGTATTTT. The encoded protein is CASSQGLTSGGALDTQYF.

This clone has only one observation. V gene TRBV7-8 combines with J gene TRBJ2-7; no reliable D call. The CDR3 has 14 residues. The germline gives CDR1 SGHVS, CDR2 FQNEAQ. V was pared by 3 bases and J by 6 bases, with 15 bases between. The CDR3 region is CASSFGLELTEQYF. CDR3 bases: TGTGCCAGCAGCTTCGGGTTAGAGTTAACCGAGCAGTACTTC.